These T cell receptor beta chains were read from a single sample in a study of T-cell memory formation after mild COVID-19. TCRdb re-analysed the 5' RACE reads in MiXCR, keeping a single row per CDR3 protein. Of a few hundred thousand distinct CDR3 sequences in the sample, 15% to 20% are singletons; the top ten hold more than 20%. Sample: PBMCs or a T cell subset sorted from them (not recorded which). These receptors came from a man aged 18 to 30 who had mild COVID-19 (a few samples of this study predate the infection). Cell type and time point are not known. The CDR3 runs from the conserved cysteine through the conserved F or W. D genes are given only for firm matches. Where a row states a size, it is once, few, many or the class of an expanded clone; other rows omit it.

j_gene,abundance,d_gene,v_gene,CDR3nt,CDR3aa
TRBJ2-2,few,.,TRBV7-2,TGTGCCAGCAGCCTAACAAGGGACACCGGGGAGCTGTTTTTT,CASSLTRDTGELFF
TRBJ1-6,.,.,TRBV28,TGTGCCAGCAGGAGTGGGTATAATTCACCCCTCCACTTT,CASRSGYNSPLHF
TRBJ1-3,few,.,TRBV7-2,TGTGCCAGCAGCTTAGGTGGGCAGGTCTTTGGAAACACCATATATTTT,CASSLGGQVFGNTIYF
TRBJ2-1,few,.,TRBV7-9,TGTGCCAGCAGCCGCGGGGACTCCGTATACAATGAGCAGTTCTTC,CASSRGDSVYNEQFF
TRBJ2-5,.,TRBD2,TRBV7-9,TGTGCCAGCAGCCCCACCTTGGGGGGGTACCAAGAGACCCAGTACTTC,CASSPTLGGYQETQYF
TRBJ1-6,.,.,TRBV7-9,TGTGCCAGCAGCTTAGGGTCGAGGGTCCGCTATAATTCACCCCTCCACTTT,CASSLGSRVRYNSPLHF
TRBJ2-3,many,TRBD1,TRBV7-2,TGTGCCAGCAGCTTCACAGGGGTCACAGATACGCAGTATTTT,CASSFTGVTDTQYF
TRBJ1-4,few,.,TRBV7-9,TGTGCCAGCAGCCCCCCGGAAGCAACTCATGAAAAACTGTTTTTT,CASSPPEATHEKLFF
TRBJ2-3,.,TRBD1,TRBV18,TGTGCCAGCTCGTTCCGAACCGGGACAGGGGTGGAAGATACGCAGTATTTT,CASSFRTGTGVEDTQYF
TRBJ1-1,.,.,TRBV4-1,TGCGCCAGCAGCCAAGATCCGGGCATGGGCACTGAAGCTTTCTTT,CASSQDPGMGTEAFF
TRBJ1-5,.,.,TRBV19,TGTGCCAGTAGTACGATCGGGCCCCAGGCCGATCAGCCCCAGCATTTT,CASSTIGPQADQPQHF
TRBJ1-5,few,.,TRBV4-1,TGCGCCAGCAGCCAAGGGGGGGTTCAGCCCCAGCATTTT,CASSQGGVQPQHF
TRBJ1-3,.,TRBD1,TRBV7-9,TGTGCCAGCAGCAAAGCCGGACAGGGGGGACGTGGAAACACCATATATTTT,CASSKAGQGGRGNTIYF
TRBJ2-7,.,TRBD1,TRBV19,TGTGCCAGTAGCCAGGGGGCTCCTTCAGGGCAGTACTTC,CASSQGAPSGQYF
TRBJ2-1,.,.,TRBV19,TGTGCCACCGCAGACGGTGAGCAGTTCTTC,CATADGEQFF
TRBJ2-4,many,TRBD1,TRBV20-1,TGCAGTGCTCTTGACTCCCAGGGGGACAAAAACATTCAGTACTTC,CSALDSQGDKNIQYF
TRBJ2-3,.,TRBD2,TRBV6-5,TGTGCCAGCAGTTACTCAACCGGGACTAGGCCGCAGTATTTT,CASSYSTGTRPQYF
TRBJ1-1,few,.,TRBV9,TGTGCCAGCAGCCCCCGAGTAGGCACAGAGGCTGAAGCTTTCTTT,CASSPRVGTEAEAFF
TRBJ1-2,few,.,TRBV20-1,TGCAGTGCGCCGAAAGAGGGGGGAGGCTATGGCTACACCTTC,CSAPKEGGGYGYTF
TRBJ2-1,.,.,TRBV4-2,TGTGCCAGCAGCCAAGGGGGGGCGGGCGACTACAATGAGCAGTTCTTC,CASSQGGAGDYNEQFF
TRBJ2-5,few,TRBD1,TRBV5-1,TGCGCCAGCAGCTTGTTGGGGACAGAACAAGAGACCCAGTACTTC,CASSLLGTEQETQYF
TRBJ2-5,.,TRBD2,TRBV7-3,TGTGCCAGCAGCTTAGGTTCTAGCGGGGGGGCCGGGGAGACCCAGTACTTC,CASSLGSSGGAGETQYF
TRBJ2-3,few,.,TRBV12-3/TRBV12-4,TGTGCCAGCAGTTTTGGGGCCCATCCCACAGATACGCAGTATTTT,CASSFGAHPTDTQYF
TRBJ1-4,.,.,TRBV6-5,TGTGCCAGCAGCCTACAGTTCACTAATGAAAAACTGTTTTTT,CASSLQFTNEKLFF
TRBJ2-3,many,TRBD2,TRBV5-6,TGTGCCAGCTCTAGACTAGCGGGGGGCGCAGATACGCAGTATTTT,CASSRLAGGADTQYF
TRBJ2-7,few,.,TRBV29-1,TGCAGCGTTGAAGAGACAGAGCAGTACTTC,CSVEETEQYF
TRBJ1-4,.,.,TRBV4-3,TGCGCCAGCAGCCAAGAGCCCGGGGGGGAAAAACTGTTTTTT,CASSQEPGGEKLFF
TRBJ2-3,.,.,TRBV7-3,TGTGCCAGCAGCCCCGGAGGGGGCCTTAGAGATACGCAGTATTTT,CASSPGGGLRDTQYF
TRBJ2-5,few,TRBD1,TRBV12-3/TRBV12-4,TGTGCCAGCAGACCTACGGACAGGGCGGGGGAGACCCAGTACTTC,CASRPTDRAGETQYF
TRBJ2-2,.,TRBD1,TRBV15,TGTGCCACCAGCAGAGATCGGACAGGGAGGAACACCGGGGAGCTGTTTTTT,CATSRDRTGRNTGELFF